This is a list of T cell receptor beta chains from one sample in a study of graft-versus-host responses after intestinal transplantation. Using immunoSEQ multiplex PCR, the repertoire was profiled, and TCRdb retains in-frame clones only, with some absent. This table has over 8,500 clones, 25% to 30% appearing once. Sequencing used alloreactive CD8+ T cells from a mixed lymphocyte reaction culture, obtained before intestinal transplant. Receptors originate from a human patient who received an intestinal transplant. Both conserved end residues are part of each CDR3. D genes are given only for firm matches. Only part of the rows carry a size: once, few, many, or a class if the clone is expanded.

>TRBJ2-3|few|TRBV6-6|TRBD2
TGTGCCAGCGTTAGCGGGGACTCCCCCGTCTTAGATACGCAGTATTTT
CASVSGDSPVLDTQYF
>TRBJ2-7|medium-sized|TRBV6-5|TRBD1
TGTGCCAGCAGTTACGGACAGGGTGGTTACGAGCAGTACTTC
CASSYGQGGYEQYF
>TRBJ2-2|-|TRBV29-1|-
TGCAGCGTCCCCCGACAGAATGGGGAGCTGTTTTTT
CSVPRQNGELFF
>TRBJ2-7|few|TRBV6-5|TRBD1
TGTGCCAGCAGTCCACCGGGACAGGGGAGTGGGGAGCAGTACTTC
CASSPPGQGSGEQYF
>TRBJ2-1|once|TRBV9|TRBD2
TGCGCCAGCAGCGTAGCGGGACTAGTGGGTAATGAGCAGTTCTTC
CASSVAGLVGNEQFF
>TRBJ2-5|-|TRBV9|TRBD2
TGTGCCAGCAGCGCGCCCTTAACACCCGGGGGGGCCCTCGAGACCCAGTACTTC
CASSAPLTPGGALETQYF
>TRBJ1-2|few|TRBV6-1|-
TGTGCCAGCACCGGGGACGCAGGGGAGGGCTACACCTTC
CASTGDAGEGYTF
>TRBJ2-1|-|TRBV7-7|-
TGTGCTAGCAGCTTAGACAGCTACAATGAGCAGTTCTTC
CASSLDSYNEQFF
>TRBJ2-3|-|TRBV27|TRBD2
TGTGCCAGCAGCATGACCCCGGGGGGGCTGGTGGATACGCAGTATTTT
CASSMTPGGLVDTQYF
>TRBJ2-7|-|TRBV19|TRBD2
TGTGCCAGTACCCCCGGACCGGGAGGCTACGAGCAGTACTTC
CASTPGPGGYEQYF
>TRBJ2-2|once|TRBV7-3|TRBD2
TGTGCCAGCAGCTTAAGTGCCGGGGGGGCGCTCTCCGGGGAGCTGTTTTTT
CASSLSAGGALSGELFF
>TRBJ2-7|few|TRBV19|TRBD1
TGTGCCAGTAGTACGCCACAGGGGTCCGAGCAGTACTTC
CASSTPQGSEQYF
>TRBJ2-2|few|TRBV19|-
TGTGCCAGTAGTATTCTCCCCGGGGAGCTGTTTTTT
CASSILPGELFF
>TRBJ1-1|-|TRBV5-4|-
TGTGCCAGCAGACACCCGCTCGCCCCAGGCACTGAAGCTTTCTTT
CASRHPLAPGTEAFF
>TRBJ2-7|-|TRBV27|-
TGTGCCAGCAGTGGTACAGGAGAGCAGTACTTC
CASSGTGEQYF
>TRBJ1-4|many|TRBV7-9|TRBD1
TGTGCCAGCAGCCCCCTGGGGGGACAGGTTAATGAAAAACTGTTTTTT
CASSPLGGQVNEKLFF
>TRBJ1-6|medium-sized|TRBV9|TRBD1
TGTGCCAGCAGCGGGACAGGGGGTACCCTCCACTTT
CASSGTGGTLHF
>TRBJ1-1|-|TRBV7-9|-
TGTGCCAGCAGCCCACCCGGGAACACTGAAGCTTTCTTT
CASSPPGNTEAFF
>TRBJ2-1|once|TRBV9|TRBD2
TGTGCCAGCAGCCCAACTAGCGGGGGACTGAATGAGCAGTTCTTC
CASSPTSGGLNEQFF
>TRBJ2-1|-|TRBV27|-
TGTGCCAGCAGTTTTTTGTATGATGAGCAGTTCTTC
CASSFLYDEQFF
>TRBJ1-1|few|TRBV27|TRBD1
TGTGCCAGCAGTCACGGGACAGCCAACACTGAAGCTTTCTTT
CASSHGTANTEAFF
>TRBJ1-5|-|TRBV19|TRBD1
TGTGCCAGTAGTATGGCCGGCAGGGGGAGCAATCAGCCCCAGCATTTT
CASSMAGRGSNQPQHF
>TRBJ2-2|few|TRBV2|TRBD1
TGTGCCAGCAACAGGGGTGACACCGGGGAGCTGTTTTTT
CASNRGDTGELFF
>TRBJ1-1|-|TRBV6-1|TRBD1
TGTGCCAGCAGTACAGGGGGCAACACTGAAGCTTTCTTT
CASSTGGNTEAFF
>TRBJ2-1|few|TRBV7-9|-
TGTGCCAGCAGCTTAGTAGGGGAAAATGAGCAGTTCTTC
CASSLVGENEQFF
>TRBJ2-7|few|TRBV5-5|-
TGTGCCAGCAGCTTGAATCCCAGGGAATATCCTGGGTACGAGCAGTACTTC
CASSLNPREYPGYEQYF
>TRBJ2-3|medium-sized|TRBV27|-
TGTGCCAGCAGTTTTGGCCCAGATACGCAGTATTTT
CASSFGPDTQYF
>TRBJ1-1|few|TRBV18|-
TGTGCCAGCTCACCCGCGACAGACCACACTGAAGCTTTCTTT
CASSPATDHTEAFF
>TRBJ2-5|-|TRBV5-1|TRBD1
TGCGCCAGCAGCTTACAGGGGGCCGGGGAGACCCAGTACTTC
CASSLQGAGETQYF
>TRBJ2-3|-|TRBV4-1|-
TGCGCCAGCAGCCAAATCGCAGGGGCGGGAGATACGCAGTATTTT
CASSQIAGAGDTQYF
>TRBJ2-5|-|TRBV11-2|-
TGTGCCAGCAACACGATCATGGCCCGTGGGACCCAGTACTTC
CASNTIMARGTQYF
>TRBJ2-7|-|TRBV27|TRBD2
TGTGCCTCCAGTAGCGGGGGTCGCACCTACGAGCAGTACTTC
CASSSGGRTYEQYF
>TRBJ2-5|few|TRBV21-1|-
TGTGCCAGCAGCAAAGGGAGGACAGTTCAATCCCTTAACCAAGAGACCCAGTACTTC
CASSKGRTVQSLNQETQYF
>TRBJ2-1|-|TRBV19|TRBD2
TGTGCCAGTAGTATGGGGGGGGACAATGAGCAGTTCTTC
CASSMGGDNEQFF
>TRBJ2-7|-|TRBV5-4|TRBD2
TGTGCCAGCAGCTTGGAGCGGGGGGCCTCCTACGAGCAGTACTTC
CASSLERGASYEQYF
>TRBJ1-1|-|TRBV27|-
TGTGCCAGCAGTTTGGGGCCTTACACTGAAGCTTTCTTT
CASSLGPYTEAFF
>TRBJ1-1|-|TRBV5-4|-
TGTGCCAGCAGCTTGTTAGTGAACACTGAAGCTTTCTTT
CASSLLVNTEAFF
>TRBJ1-2|-|TRBV6-5|-
TGTGCCAGCAGCAGGGTCCCCCCAGTGGATGGCTACACCTTC
CASSRVPPVDGYTF
>TRBJ2-3|few|TRBV4-2|TRBD2
TGTGCCAGCAGCCAAGATTTGGGACTAGGAACAGATACGCAGTATTTT
CASSQDLGLGTDTQYF
>TRBJ2-2|-|TRBV7-3|TRBD1
TGTGCCAGCAGCGACGTTGGGGACAGGGGTAACACCGGGGAGCTGTTTTTT
CASSDVGDRGNTGELFF